This T cell receptor (beta chain) was retrieved from a study of cytomegalovirus exposure and HLA in healthy donors. Notes on the study in general: Evidence from a later analysis indicated that most CMV-associated TCR beta chains looked HLA-restricted.

The CDR3 covers 14 residues. Germline V gene data show CDR1 as MNHEY and CDR2 as SVGAGI. V lost 5 bases, J lost 4 bases, and 5 bases stayed unmatched. This clone was picked up one time. As yet, its antigen is unknown. Both 60 Vbeta primers and 13 Jbeta primers went into the PCR. Sequencing used immunoSEQ multiplex PCR; TCRdb keeps in-frame clones, though not all of them. The sample lists over 110,000 clones; less than 80% were seen once. This TCR was sampled from a woman aged 45-65 years in good health and CMV-seropositive. The rearrangement uses TRBV6-5 and TRBJ1-3; 7 bases align to TRBD1. The sample comprised PBMCs. CDR3 region: CASSRWDRGNTIYF. CDR3 in DNA: TGTGCCAGCAGTCGATGGGACAGAGGAAACACCATATATTTT.